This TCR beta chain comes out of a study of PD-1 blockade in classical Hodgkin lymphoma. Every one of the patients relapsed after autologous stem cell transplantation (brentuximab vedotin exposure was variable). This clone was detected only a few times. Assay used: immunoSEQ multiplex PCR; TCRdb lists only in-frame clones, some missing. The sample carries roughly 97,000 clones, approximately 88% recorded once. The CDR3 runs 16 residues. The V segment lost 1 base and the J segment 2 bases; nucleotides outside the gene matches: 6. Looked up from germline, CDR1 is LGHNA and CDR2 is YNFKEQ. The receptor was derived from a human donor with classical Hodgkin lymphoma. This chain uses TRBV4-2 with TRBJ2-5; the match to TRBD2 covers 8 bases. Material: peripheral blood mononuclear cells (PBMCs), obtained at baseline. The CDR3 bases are TGTGCCAGCAGCCAAGGGGGGGCTAGCGGGCAAGAGACCCAGTACTTC. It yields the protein CASSQGGASGQETQYF.